The 31 T cell receptor beta chains in this list originate from one sample, sequenced in a study of long-term antiretroviral therapy in people with HIV. The assay used was immunoSEQ (version v3.0), run at survey level. Assay used: immunoSEQ multiplex PCR; TCRdb lists only in-frame clones, some missing. This table has tens of thousands of clones, around 85% appearing once. The source material was unsorted PBMCs, sampled 1.5 years after starting antiretroviral therapy. These receptors all come from a man between 18 and 35 years old with HIV.

V is TRBV7-3 and J is TRBJ2-2, with a possible D match to TRBD1 (6 bases). The CDR3 runs 15 residues. V was cut by 5 bases and J by 1 base, with 11 bases left in between. The germline V gene encodes CDR1 SGHTA and CDR2 FQGTGA. The CDR3 coding sequence is TGTGCCAGCAGCACAGGGATCGTGAACACCGGGGAGCTGTTTTTT. Encoded protein: CASSTGIVNTGELFF.

CDR3: CASCAGGTGELFF. For the CDR3, the DNA is TGTGCCAGCTGTGCAGGCGGCACCGGGGAGCTGTTTTTT. The genes are TRBV27 and TRBJ2-2; D is unclear. The germline V and J ends were trimmed by 8 bases and 4 bases, with 11 bases remaining between them. This CDR3 is 13 amino acids long. Germline V gives CDR1 MNHEY, CDR2 SMNVEV (reference sequence).

The chain joins TRBV18 to TRBJ2-5, with unresolved D. Looked up from germline, CDR1 is KGHSH and CDR2 is LQKENI. The CDR3 covers 15 residues. Trimming cost V 0 bases and J 6 bases, with 14 bases left between them. The CDR3 coding sequence is TGTGCCAGCTCACCACCGCCCCCTTCTTCGCAGACCCAGTACTTC. Encoded protein: CASSPPPPSSQTQYF.

This chain links TRBV25-1 with TRBJ2-3; 14 bases agree with TRBD2. CDR3 length equals 17 residues. Germline CDR1 reads MGHDK; CDR2 reads SYGVNS. With V trimmed by 8 bases and J by 0 bases, 7 bases remained unmatched. The CDR3 loop is CASAGLAGALSTDTQYF. The CDR3, as DNA: TGTGCCAGCGCGGGACTAGCGGGAGCCCTCAGCACAGATACGCAGTATTTT.

The V gene is TRBV4-3, the J gene TRBJ2-7; D may be TRBD1 (5 bases). Germline V gives CDR1 LGHNA, CDR2 YSLEER. V shed 0 bases and J shed 1 base, with 10 bases lying between them. CDR3 length equals 15 residues. CDR3 amino acids: CASSQDRGLSYEQYF. The CDR3 DNA reads as TGCGCCAGCAGCCAAGATAGGGGCCTTTCCTACGAGCAGTACTTC.

This clone rates as medium-sized (0.01 to 0.1%). The chain links TRBV5-5 to TRBJ1-2; TRBD1 agrees at 8 bases. Looked up from germline, CDR1 is SGHKS and CDR2 is YYEKEE (reference sequence). Trimming removed 3 bases from V and 6 bases from J; junction bases left unmatched: 7. CDR3 length: 14 residues. CDR3 in DNA: TGTGCCAGCAGCTATCGGACAGGGTGGGATGGCTACACCTTC. This codes for CASSYRTGWDGYTF.

This clone was seen a few times. The chain has TRBV7-2 and TRBJ2-7; D ambiguous. The CDR3 consists of 14 residues. Deletions cut 8 bases from V and 0 bases from J, with 14 bases between. Germline assignment: CDR1 SGHTA and CDR2 FQGNSA. The CDR3 DNA follows: TGTGCCAGCTCGTACGGAGTCTACTCCTACGAGCAGTACTTC. Translated, it gives CASSYGVYSYEQYF. The whole variable domain, remainder taken from reference TRBV7-2 and TRBJ2-7, is GAGVSQSPSNKVTEKGKDVELRCDPISGHTALYWYRQSLGQGLEFLIYFQGNSAPDKSGLPSDRFSAERTGGSVSTLTIQRTQQEDSAVYLCASSYGVYSYEQYFGPGTRLTVT.

CDR3 nucleotides: TGTGCCAGCAGCCACGGATCCTCCTACGAGCAGTACTTC. It translates to CASSHGSSYEQYF. The chain recombines TRBV7-3 with TRBJ2-7, with D hard to call. V shed 5 bases and J shed 0 bases, with 8 bases lying between them. Germline CDR1 and CDR2: SGHTA and FQGTGA. This CDR3 region has 13 residues.

The chain couples TRBV2 to TRBJ2-5, with D tentatively TRBD1 (5 bases). Trimming stripped 8 bases from V and 0 bases from J, with 13 bases between. The CDR3 runs to 14 residues. In germline, CDR1 is SNHLY, CDR2 FYNNEI. The CDR3 sequence: CASQGFPNQETQYF. CDR3 nucleotide sequence: TGTGCCAGCCAGGGATTTCCAAACCAAGAGACCCAGTACTTC.

This clone has more than one count but fewer than ten. The V and J genes are TRBV2 and TRBJ2-7; no clear D. The CDR3 is 12 amino acids. V was clipped by 0 bases and J by 6 bases, with 6 bases between them. The germline CDR1 and CDR2 sequences are SNHLY and FYNNEI. The CDR3 spells CASSEAGFEQYF. The CDR3 coding sequence is TGTGCCAGCAGTGAAGCGGGGTTCGAGCAGTACTTC.

The rearrangement links TRBV6-5 to TRBJ2-7; D gene uncertain. Trimming stripped 0 bases from V and 7 bases from J, with 4 bases between. In germline, CDR1 is MNHEY, CDR2 SVGAGI. CDR3 length: 11 amino acids. The CDR3 region is CASSYSGEQYF. The CDR3 DNA reads TGTGCCAGCAGTTACTCGGGGGAGCAGTACTTC.

The chain uses TRBV4-1 and TRBJ2-7; 10 bases fit TRBD2. This CDR3 contains 16 residues. The V gene end was trimmed by 2 bases and the J gene end by 6 bases; junction bases not matched to a gene: 10. Germline V gene sequence: CDR1 MGHRA, CDR2 YSYEKL. This CDR3 reads CASSQFFRGLATEQYF. The CDR3 region has the DNA TGCGCCAGCAGCCAATTCTTCCGGGGACTAGCGACCGAGCAGTACTTC.

CDR3 DNA sequence: TGTGCCAGCAGCTTAGGACTATTCGATACGCAGTATTTT. Amino acids: CASSLGLFDTQYF. The chain joins TRBV7-2 to TRBJ2-3; D is possibly TRBD2 (5 bases). V lost 1 base, J lost 6 bases, and 8 bases lay in between. The CDR3 runs 13 residues. Germline CDR1 is SGHTA and CDR2 is FQGNSA.

The J gene is TRBJ1-2, the V gene TRBV2, with 9 positions matching TRBD1. The CDR3 has 13 amino acids. The germline V gene encodes CDR1 SNHLY and CDR2 FYNNEI. Germline trimming cut 8 bases from V and 4 bases from J; bases unmatched to any gene: 5. DNA of the CDR3: TGTGCCAGCTCGGACAGGGGAAGCTATGGCTACACCTTC. This encodes CASSDRGSYGYTF.

V usage is TRBV5-8 and J usage is TRBJ2-7; D is uncertain. Germline CDR1 SGHTS, CDR2 YDEGEE. The CDR3 extends over 14 amino acids. Trimming took off 2 bases at V and 6 bases at J, with 15 bases between the two ends. CDR3 amino acids: CASSLGPPGGEQYF. The CDR3 nucleotides are TGTGCCAGCAGCTTAGGTCCTCCGGGCGGCGAGCAGTACTTC.

This clone turned up a few times. This chain joins TRBV28 and TRBJ2-7, with D uncertain. The CDR3 extends over 14 amino acids. Germline lookup yields CDR1 MDHEN and CDR2 SYDVKM. The germline V and J ends were trimmed by 10 bases and 0 bases, with 16 bases remaining between them. CDR3 sequence reads: CAIAADSSSYEQYF. CDR3 coding DNA: TGTGCCATTGCGGCAGACTCGAGCTCCTACGAGCAGTACTTC.

The V call is TRBV29-1, the J call TRBJ2-7; possibly TRBD1 or TRBD2 for D (5 bases each). Germline CDR1 is SQVTM and CDR2 is ANQGSEA. The V end lost 7 bases, the J end lost 7 bases, and 14 bases lay between the germline ends. The CDR3 totals 11 residues. The chain's CDR3 is CSAGWGGEQYF. For the CDR3, the DNA is TGCAGCGCCGGCTGGGGCGGGGAGCAGTACTTC.

V is TRBV5-6 and J is TRBJ2-7, with D possibly matching TRBD1 (5 bases). CDR1 is SGHDT, CDR2 YYEEEE, per germline. V was trimmed by 1 base and J by 6 bases, leaving 14 bases between them. This CDR3 contains 14 residues. The CDR3 loop reads CASSLQGMVSEQYF. The CDR3 region has the DNA TGTGCCAGCAGCTTGCAGGGTATGGTTTCCGAGCAGTACTTC.

This clone was detected a few times. The chain combines TRBV19 with TRBJ1-5, with D unresolved. The CDR3 runs to 16 residues. The V and J ends lost 5 bases and 2 bases respectively, with 16 bases between them. CDR1 is LNHDA and CDR2 is SQIVND in the germline V gene (reference sequence). In nucleotides, the CDR3 is TGTGCCAGTAGTTTCCCCGTTGGGCAACGCAATCAGCCCCAGCATTTT. This translates into CASSFPVGQRNQPQHF.

The gene calls are TRBV18 and TRBJ2-7; 15 bases map to TRBD2. The germline V gene encodes CDR1 KGHSH and CDR2 LQKENI. The J segment lost 2 bases and the V segment lost 4 bases, leaving 6 bases of the junction unmatched. There are 17 residues in the CDR3. CDR3: CASSQGLAGGPPYEQYF. For the CDR3, the DNA is TGTGCCAGCTCACAAGGACTAGCGGGAGGGCCTCCCTACGAGCAGTACTTC. The full variable domain, rest sourced from reference TRBV18 and TRBJ2-7, is NAGVMQNPRHLVRRRGQEARLRCSPMKGHSHVYWYRQLPEEGLKFMVYLQKENIIDESGMPKERFSAEFPKEGPSILRIQQVVRGDSAAYFCASSQGLAGGPPYEQYFGPGTRLTVT.

The chain employs TRBV27 and TRBJ2-7; D may be TRBD2 (6 bases). CDR3 length: 13 amino acids. Trimming left V 2 bases short and J 3 bases short, with 8 bases between. Germline CDR1 is MNHEY and CDR2 is SMNVEV (reference sequence). In DNA, the CDR3 is TGTGCCAGCAGTTTAGCGGGAAGCTACGAGCAGTACTTC. Translating gives CASSLAGSYEQYF.

The genes are TRBV5-1 and TRBJ2-7, with 11 bases matching TRBD1. Unmatched junction bases numbered 6, after V lost 1 base and J lost 6 bases. The CDR3 has 15 amino acids. Germline-derived CDR1 and CDR2 are SGHRS and YFSETQ. The CDR3 loop is CASSLLAGTGGEQYF. In DNA form, the CDR3 reads TGCGCCAGCAGCTTGTTAGCCGGGACAGGGGGCGAGCAGTACTTC.

The chain employs TRBV28 and TRBJ2-3; D possibly corresponds to TRBD2 (6 bases). The V end was cut by 5 bases, the J end by 8 bases, with 17 bases between. The CDR3 spans 14 residues. Germline V gene sequence: CDR1 MDHEN, CDR2 SYDVKM. This CDR3 is CASSPHGETSTQYF. Written as DNA, the CDR3 is TGTGCCAGCAGTCCTCATGGAGAGACTAGTACGCAGTATTTT.

The chain recombines TRBV5-1 with TRBJ2-7, with 10 nucleotides matching TRBD2. The CDR3 is made up of 15 amino acids. Germline trimming cut 5 bases from V and 2 bases from J; bases unmatched to any gene: 7. Per germline, CDR1 SGHRS and CDR2 YFSETQ. CDR3 sequence (DNA): TGCGCCAGCAGGCCCGGGACTAGCGTAACCTACGAGCAGTACTTC. It encodes CASRPGTSVTYEQYF. Filled out from reference TRBV5-1 and TRBJ2-7, the complete variable domain reads KAGVTQTPRYLIKTRGQQVTLSCSPISGHRSVSWYQQTPGQGLQFLFEYFSETQRNKGNFPGRFSGRQFSNSRSEMNVSTLELGDSALYLCASRPGTSVTYEQYFGPGTRLTVT.

With respect to this clone: Compared with germline, one end of the junction differs, possibly owing to a read error. The rearrangement links TRBV19 to TRBJ2-2, with D possibly matching TRBD1 (6 bases). Germline V gene data show CDR1 as LNHDA and CDR2 as SQIVND (reference sequence). CDR3 length: 15 amino acids. The CDR3 nucleotides read TGTGCCAGTAGAATAGGGGGAGTTGTCGCCGGGGAGCTGTTTTTT. This codes for CASRIGGVVAGELFF.

This clone appeared a single time. The V call is TRBV28, the J call TRBJ2-3; 7 nucleotides match TRBD2. This CDR3 is built from 14 residues. Trimming at V came to 3 bases and at J to 0 bases, leaving 0 bases not matched to a gene. Germline assignment: CDR1 MDHEN and CDR2 SYDVKM. CDR3 region: CASSFGGSTDTQYF. CDR3 nucleotides: TGTGCCAGCAGTTTCGGGGGGAGCACAGATACGCAGTATTTT.

The chain links TRBV27 to TRBJ1-2; TRBD1 might be the D (6 bases). The CDR3 sequence is 14 residues long. Germline lookup yields CDR1 MNHEY and CDR2 SMNVEV (reference sequence). Trimming stripped 0 bases from V and 5 bases from J, with 10 bases between. The CDR3 region has the DNA TGTGCCAGCAGTTTATCGGGGGCGGCGTATGGCTACACCTTC. This sequence encodes CASSLSGAAYGYTF.

V is TRBV7-9 and J is TRBJ2-2; D possibly corresponds to TRBD1 (5 bases). There are 15 residues in the CDR3. V gave up 6 bases and J gave up 1 base, with 12 bases separating them. Germline-derived CDR1 and CDR2 are SEHNR and FQNEAQ (reference sequence). Written as DNA, the CDR3 is TGTGCCAGCAGTCGAACAACAGGGAACACCGGGGAGCTGTTTTTT. Residues: CASSRTTGNTGELFF.

This clone was seen just once. This chain uses TRBV7-9 with TRBJ2-7; 11 bases map to TRBD2. CDR3 length equals 16 residues. V lost 5 bases, J lost 3 bases, and 9 bases stayed unmatched. The V gene's germline CDR1 is SEHNR and CDR2 FQNEAQ (reference sequence). The CDR3 loop reads CASSPDLAGGLYEQYF. CDR3 in DNA: TGTGCCAGCAGCCCAGACTTAGCGGGAGGGCTCTACGAGCAGTACTTC.

This chain connects TRBV6-6 to TRBJ2-7; TRBD2 agrees at 8 bases. Germline values: CDR1 MNHNY, CDR2 SVGAGI (reference sequence). With 0 bases clipped from V and 4 bases from J, the junction kept 2 bases outside the gene matches. CDR3 size: 14 residues. The CDR3 here is CASSYSPGGYEQYF. The CDR3 DNA follows: TGTGCCAGCAGTTACTCGCCGGGAGGGTACGAGCAGTACTTC.

This sequence joins TRBV27 and TRBJ1-1; TRBD1 agrees at 9 bases. The trim removed 5 bases at V and 1 base at J, leaving 5 bases unmatched. The CDR3 totals 15 residues. Germline loops: CDR1 MNHEY, CDR2 SMNVEV (reference sequence). The CDR3 region has the DNA TGTGCCAGCAGTCTCGGACAGGGGAGGAACACTGAAGCTTTCTTT. Protein: CASSLGQGRNTEAFF.